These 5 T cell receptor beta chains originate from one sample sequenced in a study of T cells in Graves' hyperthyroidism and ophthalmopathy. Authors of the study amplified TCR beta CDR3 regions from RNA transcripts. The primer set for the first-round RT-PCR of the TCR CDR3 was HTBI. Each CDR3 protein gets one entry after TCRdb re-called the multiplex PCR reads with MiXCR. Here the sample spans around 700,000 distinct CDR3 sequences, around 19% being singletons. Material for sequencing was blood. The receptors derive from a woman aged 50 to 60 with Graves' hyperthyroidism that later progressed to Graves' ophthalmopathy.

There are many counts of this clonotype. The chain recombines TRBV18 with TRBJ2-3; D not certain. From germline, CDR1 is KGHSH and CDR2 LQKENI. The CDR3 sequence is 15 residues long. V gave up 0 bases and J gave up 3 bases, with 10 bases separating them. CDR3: CASSPPGERTDTQYF. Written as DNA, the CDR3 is TGTGCCAGCTCACCACCTGGGGAAAGGACAGATACGCAGTATTTT. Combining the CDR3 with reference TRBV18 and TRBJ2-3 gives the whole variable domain NAGVMQNPRHLVRRRGQEARLRCSPMKGHSHVYWYRQLPEEGLKFMVYLQKENIIDESGMPKERFSAEFPKEGPSILRIQQVVRGDSAAYFCASSPPGERTDTQYFGPGTRLTVL.

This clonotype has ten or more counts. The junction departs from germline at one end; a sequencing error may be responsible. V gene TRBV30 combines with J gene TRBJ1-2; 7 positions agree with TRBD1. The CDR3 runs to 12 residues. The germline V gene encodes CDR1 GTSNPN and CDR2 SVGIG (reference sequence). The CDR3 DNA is TGTGCCTGGACCCGACAGGGCCCTGAGTTCGCCTTC. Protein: CAWTRQGPEFAF.

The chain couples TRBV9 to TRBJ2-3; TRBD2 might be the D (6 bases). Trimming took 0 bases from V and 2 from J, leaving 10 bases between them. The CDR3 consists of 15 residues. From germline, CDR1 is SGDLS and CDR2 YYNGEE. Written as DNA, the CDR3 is TGTGCCAGCAGCGTAGATACGGGGGACACAGATACGCAGTATTTT. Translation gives CASSVDTGDTDTQYF.

The chain's CDR3 is CANGQFSTDTQYF. CDR3 DNA: TGTGCCAACGGACAGTTCAGCACAGATACGCAGTATTTT. The V call is TRBV6-1, the J call TRBJ2-3; perhaps TRBD1 as D (6 bases). V was clipped by 10 bases and J by 0 bases, with 11 bases between them. This CDR3 contains 13 residues. Germline CDR1 reads MNHNS; CDR2 reads SASEGT.

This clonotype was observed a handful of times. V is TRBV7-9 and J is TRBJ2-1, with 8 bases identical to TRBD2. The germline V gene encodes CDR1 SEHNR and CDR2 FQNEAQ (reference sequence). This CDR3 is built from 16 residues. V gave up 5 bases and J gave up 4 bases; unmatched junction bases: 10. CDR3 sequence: CASSRSGAGDYNEQFF. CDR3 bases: TGTGCCAGCAGCCGGAGTGGAGCGGGAGATTACAATGAGCAGTTCTTC. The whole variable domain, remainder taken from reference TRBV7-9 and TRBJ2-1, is DTGVSQNPRHKITKRGQNVTFRCDPISEHNRLYWYRQTLGQGPEFLTYFQNEAQLEKSRLLSDRFSAERPKGSFSTLEIQRTEQGDSAMYLCASSRSGAGDYNEQFFGPGTRLTVL.